The T cell receptor beta chain under discussion was sequenced for a study of read filtering for tumor transcriptome and immune sequencing (TCRdb year 2020). In terms of the full investigation: The cohort was composed of approximately 17 male and some 15 female patients, with a mean age of roughly 61 years and an age range of roughly 47 to 80. After DNase treatment, whole-transcriptome libraries were prepared with the TruSeq RNA Access Library Prep Kit. TCR-region mapped reads per sample ranged from about 4.05 to 11 million with IR-seq versus only 85 to 1273 with RNA-seq. A main aim was a read-filtering strategy for immune repertoire data, specifically whether clonotypes supported by a single read should be removed. TCR repertoires obtained by targeted immune repertoire sequencing and by bulk whole-transcriptome sequencing performed on the same bone marrow samples were compared. Under revised international staging, roughly eight patients fell into R-ISS I, some 15 into R-ISS II and more than five into R-ISS III.

TCR libraries were built from 400 to 450 ng RNA with the Immunoverse kit, using molecular barcoded adaptors covering alpha/delta and beta/gamma chains. The same RNA used for transcriptome sequencing was used for TCR library preparation. Sequencing of the TCR libraries was done on an Illumina HiSeq 4000 with 2 x 150 cycles. The authors' analysis ran thus. MiXCR aligned TCR reads to human V, D, J and C references and assembled the aligned reads into CDR3 clonotypes, with quality filtering and error correction included. The tcR package in R was used to analyze clonotype counts and gene usage diversity. Raw mapping reads were checked after the RNA-seq reads had been mapped by STAR aligner version 2.5.3a onto the human GRCh37 genome. To test how sequencing depth affects detected clonotypes, IR-seq fastq files were randomly downsampled with Seqtk 1.3. TCRdb itself trimmed the public reads at Q25 with fastp, ran MiXCR and retained productive beta chains. Merged by CDR3 protein, the rows form single entries marked with the most common genes and DNA. TCRdb, rather than the study authors, made the V and J calls. The sample has 75,000 to 95,000 distinct CDR3 sequences on record, roughly an eighth of them singletons. The top ten clonotypes cover under 15% of the sample.

This clonotype was recorded many times. Its antigen is currently not known. The sample holds no much larger clone one base away, and base qualities are not on file. Broader findings and caveats from the paper: Compared with RNA-seq, IR-seq captured clonotypes at much higher depth and more reliably, and a smaller IR-seq throughput was enough to identify most shared clonotypes. Single-read clonotypes made up about 82% of clonotypes but only roughly 3.5% of total reads in IR-seq, compared with approximately 70% of clonotypes and around 41% of reads in RNA-seq. The sorted CD138-negative fraction was not purified T cells but a mixed bone marrow immune population. Removing single-read clonotypes increased the correlation between IR-seq and RNA-seq shared clonotype proportions.

Every patient had bone marrow sampled at the time of active disease. Isolation of bone marrow mononuclear cells was performed by Ficoll-Hypaque density gradient centrifugation. Myeloma plasma cells were removed and CD138-negative cells were obtained by negative selection following labeling with CD138 magnetic microbeads on a MACS separator. The purity of the isolated cells was checked by flow cytometry with CD138 antibodies on an Attune NxT. TRIzol reagent was used to extract total RNA, and a NanoDrop spectrophotometer was used to quantify the extracted RNA. For each patient, the CD138-negative bone marrow sample underwent paired RNA-seq and IR-seq. Here V drops 2 bases and J drops 5 bases, and the junction holds 10 bases not matched to any gene. From the cysteine through the phenylalanine, the CDR3 covers 16 amino acids. Kept here is only the CDR3 DNA, which spans 48 bases and is read in frame from base 1. CDR1 and CDR2 are drawn from the germline V gene: SGHNT, YENEEA.

The chain couples TRBV11-3 to TRBJ2-5, with 8 middle bases fitting TRBD1. The clonotype was recovered from a donor aged 40 or older with multiple myeloma. Material: a population of CD138-negative cells sorted from bone marrow. Explained via the paper, the cell subset or site label denotes: bone marrow mononuclear cells depleted of CD138+ plasma/myeloma cells by negative magnetic selection. Read as DNA, the sequence is TGTGCCAGCAGCTTAATGTTCGGACAGGGAGCTGAGACCCAGTACTTC. The translation is CASSLMFGQGAETQYF.